Each of the 7 T cell receptor beta chains below was sequenced from the same sample in a study of synovial regulatory T cells in juvenile arthritis. This table comes from immunoSEQ multiplex PCR, and its TCRdb copy is limited to in-frame clones, with some not included. The repertoire table contains roughly 1,500 clones. Synovial fluid was collected with matched peripheral blood from each patient with active arthritis. Sequencing input: Treg cells from the synovium. Source of these receptors: a donor under 30 with juvenile idiopathic arthritis.

Considering frequency, this clone is medium-sized. The genes are TRBV10-1 and TRBJ2-1; without DNA, the TCRdb call of TRBD2 cannot be checked. The CDR3 extends over 14 amino acids. The entry carries no DNA sequence. Germline V gives CDR1 WNHNN, CDR2 SYGVQD (reference sequence). CDR3 residues: CASSELGPYNEQFF.

Frequency places this clone as medium-sized (0.01 to 0.1%). The chain carries TRBV5-1 and TRBJ2-7; as DNA is missing, the TRBD2 call by TCRdb cannot be tested. Germline V gives CDR1 SGHRS, CDR2 YFSETQ. This CDR3 has 12 residues. No DNA was logged. This chain's CDR3 is CASSLGGYEQYF.

By frequency, this clone registers medium-sized. The chain recombines TRBV5-1 with TRBJ2-7; TCRdb gives TRBD1 as the D gene, but with no DNA this cannot be confirmed. Per the germline V gene, CDR1 is SGHRS and CDR2 is YFSETQ. This CDR3 is 15 amino acids long. No DNA accompanies this entry. The CDR3 region is CASSSRQALSYEQYF.

This clone is labeled medium-sized based on frequency. The genes are TRBV18 and TRBJ1-5. The CDR3 is made up of 14 amino acids. No coding sequence is recorded. Germline assignment: CDR1 KGHSH and CDR2 LQKENI. The CDR3 sequence: CASSPAKGGQPQHF.

This clone counts as medium-sized by frequency. The chain is built from TRBV9 and TRBJ1-3. Germline V gene sequence: CDR1 SGDLS, CDR2 YYNGEE. The CDR3 extends over 11 amino acids. No DNA sequence was recorded. This CDR3 reads CASGRGYTIYF.

Frequency places this clone as medium-sized. The CDR3 loop is CASTQGGAYEQYF. The chain is built from TRBV6-1 and TRBJ2-7; TCRdb names TRBD1, which stays unverified in the absence of DNA. Germline loops: CDR1 MNHNS, CDR2 SASEGT. CDR3 length: 13 amino acids. A DNA sequence was not provided.

CDR3 sequence: CASSPGLPGLAGRTDTQYF. The rearrangement joins TRBV27 to TRBJ2-3; TCRdb's assignment of TRBD2 cannot be checked, as there is no DNA. CDR1 is MNHEY, CDR2 SMNVEV, per germline (reference sequence). The CDR3 has 19 amino acids. There is no recorded DNA.